The 9 T cell receptor beta chains in this list originate from one sample, sequenced in a study of glioma-infiltrating T cells. TCR alpha and beta CDR3 regions were amplified from RNA using iRepertoire nested multiplex PCR. TCRdb processed the multiplex PCR reads anew with MiXCR; each CDR3 protein has one entry. The sample lists about 94,000 distinct CDR3 sequences; about 23% were seen once. The specimen was glioma tissue, nonneoplastic brain tissue, or PBMCs (not recorded which). Every receptor here comes from a human donor with low-grade glioma or glioblastoma, undergoing nonglioma brain surgery, or in good health (not recorded which).

This clonotype was counted only a few times. V gene TRBV11-2 combines with J gene TRBJ2-5, with 8 positions matching TRBD2. From germline, CDR1 is SGHAT and CDR2 FQNNGV. J lost 1 base, V lost 0 bases, and 4 bases had no gene match. The CDR3 is 16 amino acids. This CDR3 reads CASSLDRAGAQETQYF. For the CDR3, the DNA is TGTGCCAGCAGCTTAGATAGAGCGGGGGCCCAAGAGACCCAGTACTTC.

The V call is TRBV7-9, the J call TRBJ2-2; unclear D gene. Trimming shortened V by 3 bases and J by 11 bases, and 4 bases separated the two germline ends. CDR3 length: 10 amino acids. Looked up from germline, CDR1 is SEHNR and CDR2 is FQNEAQ (reference sequence). The CDR3 bases are TGTGCCAGCAGCTTGGGAGAGCTGTTTTTT. It codes for CASSLGELFF.

This clonotype was seen many times. The chain joins TRBV10-3 to TRBJ1-6; D uncertain. The germline V gene has CDR1 ENHRY and CDR2 SYGVKD. The CDR3 has 14 residues. The germline V and J ends were trimmed by 3 bases and 4 bases, with 7 bases remaining between them. For the CDR3, the DNA is TGTGCCATCAGTGAAGAAACATATAATTCACCCCTCCACTTT. Translating gives CAISEETYNSPLHF.

This clonotype showed up many times. The chain couples TRBV7-2 to TRBJ2-7; D might be TRBD2 (6 bases). Trimming stripped 5 bases from V and 0 bases from J, with 11 bases between. The CDR3 sequence is 14 residues long. The germline V gene has CDR1 SGHTA and CDR2 FQGNSA. The chain's CDR3 is CASSRGAASYEQYF. For the CDR3, the DNA is TGTGCCAGCAGCCGCGGGGCAGCCTCCTACGAGCAGTACTTC.

This clonotype was found many times. The rearrangement uses TRBV18 and TRBJ2-1; 7 bases are shared with TRBD1. Per the germline V gene, CDR1 is KGHSH and CDR2 is LQKENI. The CDR3 covers 15 residues. The V gene end was trimmed by 3 bases and the J gene end by 4 bases; junction bases not matched to a gene: 6. The CDR3 DNA sequence: TGTGCCAGCTCACCCGTTTGGGACAGTTACAATGAGCAGTTCTTC. Translation gives CASSPVWDSYNEQFF.

This clonotype was observed a few times. This may arise from a read error, as a much more abundant clone is one base away. CDR3 nucleotides: TGCAGTGCTACCTCGACTAGCGGGAGGGGGGCAACCTACAATGAGCAGTACTTC. Its translation is CSATSTSGRGATYNEQYF. V and J are TRBV20-1 and TRBJ2-7; TRBD2 agrees at 14 bases. V lost 4 bases, J lost 7 bases, and 18 bases stayed unmatched. The CDR3 spans 18 residues. CDR1 is DFQATT, CDR2 SNEGSKA, per germline (reference sequence).

This clonotype was seen ten or more times. The chain links TRBV19 to TRBJ1-1, with 8 positions matching TRBD1. The trim removed 7 bases at V and 11 bases at J, leaving 15 bases unmatched. Per germline, CDR1 LNHDA and CDR2 SQIVND (reference sequence). The CDR3 has 14 residues. CDR3 loop: CASIIPGQAGGAFF. The CDR3 region has the DNA TGTGCCAGTATTATCCCGGGACAGGCTGGAGGCGCTTTCTTT.

This clonotype was seen repeatedly, ten times or more. J is TRBJ2-3 and V is TRBV27; the match to TRBD2 covers 8 bases. The CDR3 extends over 16 amino acids. J lost 1 base, V lost 5 bases, and 8 bases had no gene match. CDR1 and CDR2 from the germline V gene are MNHEY and SMNVEV (reference sequence). The CDR3 spells CASSLPGAGGTDTQYF. The CDR3, as DNA: TGTGCCAGCAGTCTCCCGGGAGCGGGAGGCACAGATACGCAGTATTTT.

This clonotype was counted ten times or more. The rearrangement joins TRBV4-2 to TRBJ1-4; tentatively, D is TRBD1 (6 bases). The V end was cut by 1 base, the J end by 4 bases, with 10 bases between. Germline CDR1 and CDR2: LGHNA and YNFKEQ. The CDR3 spans 15 residues. CDR3 bases: TGTGCCAGCAGCCAAGTCGACAGGAGTAATGAAAAACTGTTTTTT. Translating it yields CASSQVDRSNEKLFF.